This passage covers 27 T cell receptor beta chains from one sample sequenced in a study of T cells after posttransplantation cyclophosphamide (dated by TCRdb to the mid-2010s). Libraries were constructed by the immunoSEQ multiplex PCR assay. TCRdb retrieved this table from immuneACCESS and kept in-frame rearrangements only. Not all clones are present; in checked studies, unresolved V genes account for under half, and no reason is known for the remainder. This sample holds about 22,000 clones; 85% to 90% were observed only once. The ten largest clones capture 9% to 13% of the sample. What this sample's treatment or condition label stands for: high-dose cyclophosphamide on days +3 and +4 as single-agent GVHD prophylaxis. Patients in the PTCy group got busulfan and fludarabine conditioning, a marrow graft from a related or unrelated donor, and cyclophosphamide on days +3 and +4. This specimen consisted of PBMCs, obtained after allogeneic stem cell transplant with posttransplant cyclophosphamide. The receptors come from a female patient aged 30 to 45 who received an allogeneic stem cell transplant from an unrelated donor, was CMV-positive, and had no GVHD. Following transplantation, T cells from the graft donor may be among those present.

The rearrangement links TRBV7-9 to TRBJ1-4; a weak D match, TRBD1 (6 bases). CDR1 and CDR2 (germline): SEHNR, FQNEAQ (reference sequence). The CDR3 runs 15 residues. Deletions cut 1 base from V and 4 bases from J, with 10 bases between. The CDR3 nucleotides read TGTGCCAGCAGCTTAGGTGGCAGGGGTAATGAAAAACTGTTTTTT. It is translated as CASSLGGRGNEKLFF.

The chain has TRBV11-1 and TRBJ2-7, with 11 bases aligning to TRBD2. Germline V gene sequence: CDR1 SGHAT, CDR2 FQDESV (reference sequence). This CDR3 region has 17 residues. After removal of 5 bases from V and 3 bases from J, the junction contained 12 bases not matched to a gene. For the CDR3, the DNA is TGTGCCAGCAGCCCAAACCTCGGGACTAGCGGTTTCTACGAGCAGTACTTC. Encoded protein: CASSPNLGTSGFYEQYF.

The V and J genes are TRBV27 and TRBJ1-2; D uncertain. The germline CDR1 and CDR2 sequences are MNHEY and SMNVEV (reference sequence). The CDR3 extends over 17 amino acids. Trimming took off 5 bases at V and 4 bases at J, with 23 bases between the two ends. Written as DNA, the CDR3 is TGTGCCAGCAGTGAAAACAACCGGGAACCACCCCTCTATGGCTACACCTTC. Translation: CASSENNREPPLYGYTF.

This clone was seen more than once but under ten times. The chain links TRBV19 to TRBJ1-1; 7 nucleotides match TRBD1. There are 13 residues in the CDR3. The junction had 2 bases not matched to a gene; V was cut back by 5 bases and J by 2 bases. Germline CDR1 reads LNHDA; CDR2 reads SQIVND (reference sequence). CDR3 sequence (DNA): TGTGCCAGTAGTGGGACAGTAAACACTGAAGCTTTCTTT. Protein product: CASSGTVNTEAFF.

V is TRBV5-1 and J is TRBJ1-4; D might be TRBD1 (6 bases). The V gene's germline CDR1 is SGHRS and CDR2 YFSETQ. CDR3 length: 12 amino acids. Between the trimmed V and J ends, which lost 2 bases and 8 bases, there was a span of 7 bases. The CDR3 region is CASSLTGEKLFF. In DNA form, the CDR3 reads TGCGCCAGCAGCTTAACAGGGGAAAAACTGTTTTTT.

The chain couples TRBV27 to TRBJ2-1, with a weak D call TRBD1 (5 bases). Trimming removed 1 base from V and 6 bases from J, with 10 bases in between. The germline CDR1 and CDR2 sequences are MNHEY and SMNVEV (reference sequence). The CDR3 contains 14 residues. The CDR3 region is CASSLFPTVNEQFF. In DNA, the CDR3 is TGTGCCAGCAGTTTATTTCCGACAGTCAATGAGCAGTTCTTC.

The rearrangement uses TRBV2 and TRBJ1-2, with 7 nucleotides matching TRBD1. Germline CDR1 reads SNHLY; CDR2 reads FYNNEI. J gave up 6 bases and V 6 bases, and 10 bases lay outside the gene matches. The CDR3 consists of 14 residues. For the CDR3, the DNA is TGTGCCAGCAGGGGGCAGTCAGGGGGGCATGGCTACACCTTC. This gives the protein CASRGQSGGHGYTF.

The chain is built from TRBV6-1 and TRBJ2-7; maybe TRBD1 (6 bases). Deletions cut 1 base from V and 4 bases from J, with 17 bases between. Germline V gene lookup returns CDR1 MNHNS and CDR2 SASEGT. This CDR3 is 16 amino acids long. As DNA, the CDR3 is TGTGCCAGCAGTGAAGGAGCTGACAGGAAGGGGTACGAGCAGTACTTC. As protein: CASSEGADRKGYEQYF.

This sequence joins TRBV6-6 and TRBJ1-3; tentative D call: TRBD1 (6 bases). CDR1 and CDR2 from the germline V gene are MNHNY and SVGAGI (reference sequence). The CDR3 is 14 amino acids. Trimming left V 1 base short and J 7 bases short, with 11 bases between. The CDR3: CASSYFGTTNTIYF. The DNA for the CDR3 is TGTGCCAGCAGTTACTTCGGGACAACCAACACCATATATTTT.

Concerning this clone: The CDR3 does not end in the conserved phenylalanine or tryptophan, so this is likely a read error. This rearrangement joins TRBV28 to TRBJ1-2; D remains unclear. V gave up 7 bases and J gave up 5 bases, with 14 bases separating them. CDR3 length equals 13 residues. CDR1 is MDHEN, CDR2 SYDVKM, per germline. Here the CDR3 reads CASNTMRGYGYTL. The CDR3 coding sequence is TGTGCCAGCAATACCATGAGAGGATATGGCTACACCCTC.

The J gene is TRBJ2-7, the V gene TRBV5-1; 7 bases are shared with TRBD2. The J segment lost 3 bases and the V segment lost 7 bases, leaving 16 bases of the junction unmatched. The germline CDR1 and CDR2 sequences are SGHRS and YFSETQ. The CDR3 has 16 residues. The CDR3 DNA is TGCGCCAGCCGACCCAGGGAGGGCTCACGACTCTACGAGCAGTACTTC. This codes for CASRPREGSRLYEQYF.

The chain recombines TRBV4-1 with TRBJ2-2; TRBD1 aligns across 8 bases. The trim removed 3 bases at V and 7 bases at J, leaving 13 bases unmatched. The CDR3 runs to 17 residues. Germline-derived CDR1 and CDR2 are MGHRA and YSYEKL. CDR3: CASSHPSRQGANGELFF. Here the CDR3 DNA reads TGCGCCAGCAGCCACCCTTCGAGGCAGGGGGCAAACGGGGAGCTGTTTTTT.

The rearrangement links TRBV7-2 to TRBJ2-5, with 8 positions matching TRBD2. This CDR3 contains 14 residues. Germline CDR1 and CDR2: SGHTA and FQGNSA. Trimming at V came to 6 bases and at J to 1 base, leaving 4 bases not matched to a gene. The CDR3 reads CASRRGLAQETQYF. CDR3 bases: TGTGCCAGCAGACGCGGACTAGCCCAAGAGACCCAGTACTTC.

This chain uses TRBV9 with TRBJ1-3; 7 nucleotides align to TRBD1. The CDR3 loop spans 16 amino acids. Germline CDR1 is SGDLS and CDR2 is YYNGEE. V was pared by 0 bases and J by 1 base, with 4 bases of the junction left unmatched. CDR3 loop: CASSVGGQTSGNTIYF. The DNA of the CDR3 is TGTGCCAGCAGCGTAGGGGGACAGACGTCTGGAAACACCATATATTTT.

The rearrangement links TRBV30 to TRBJ1-1, with 7 bases matching TRBD1. This CDR3 is built from 12 residues. The V gene end was trimmed by 5 bases and the J gene end by 4 bases; junction bases not matched to a gene: 4. Germline V gene lookup returns CDR1 GTSNPN and CDR2 SVGIG (reference sequence). The CDR3 here is CAWQTGTTEAFF. CDR3 coding DNA: TGTGCCTGGCAGACAGGGACCACTGAAGCTTTCTTT. Supplemented by reference TRBV30 and TRBJ1-1, the full variable domain reads SQTIHQWPATLVQPVGSPLSLECTVEGTSNPNLYWYRQAAGRGLQLLFYSVGIGQISSEVPQNLSASRPQDRQFILSSKKLLLSDSGFYLCAWQTGTTEAFFGQGTRLTVV.

This rearrangement joins TRBV7-2 to TRBJ2-7; 8 bases line up with TRBD2. This CDR3 contains 13 residues. V lost 5 bases and J lost 6; bases outside the gene matches: 6. Germline V gives CDR1 SGHTA, CDR2 FQGNSA. The CDR3: CASSVSAGAEQYF. CDR3 bases: TGTGCCAGCAGCGTCTCAGCGGGGGCCGAGCAGTACTTC.

The V and J genes are TRBV6-6 and TRBJ2-3, with D possibly being TRBD1 (7 bases). Germline loops: CDR1 MNHNY, CDR2 SVGAGI (reference sequence). The V gene lost 2 bases and the J gene lost 0 bases, with 9 bases spanning the gap. The CDR3 has 15 amino acids. The CDR3 sequence: CASSYQGGSTDTQYF. As DNA, the CDR3 is TGTGCCAGCAGTTACCAGGGGGGTAGCACAGATACGCAGTATTTT.

The chain couples TRBV11-3 to TRBJ1-1; 7 bases line up with TRBD1. This CDR3 is 15 amino acids long. The trim removed 4 bases at V and 1 base at J, leaving 6 bases unmatched. CDR1 and CDR2 from the germline V gene are SGHNT and YENEEA. DNA of the CDR3: TGTGCCAGCAGCTCGCCGACAGGGAGGAACACTGAAGCTTTCTTT. Translation gives CASSSPTGRNTEAFF.

V usage is TRBV10-3 and J usage is TRBJ1-2; D is undetermined. Deletions cut 2 bases from V and 3 bases from J, with 10 bases between. Germline loops: CDR1 ENHRY, CDR2 SYGVKD. This CDR3 contains 14 residues. The CDR3 sequence: CAISEGRRDYGYTF. CDR3 DNA sequence: TGTGCCATCAGTGAGGGCAGGCGGGACTATGGCTACACCTTC.

V gene TRBV7-9 combines with J gene TRBJ2-2; 9 bases line up with TRBD1. With 5 bases clipped from V and 5 bases from J, the junction kept 12 bases outside the gene matches. The CDR3 extends over 17 amino acids. The germline V gene has CDR1 SEHNR and CDR2 FQNEAQ (reference sequence). CDR3 sequence reads: CASSGREGQGLTGELFF. For the CDR3, the DNA is TGTGCCAGCAGCGGGAGAGAGGGACAGGGCCTAACCGGGGAGCTGTTTTTT.

V usage is TRBV11-3 and J usage is TRBJ2-5; 10 bases line up with TRBD1. The CDR3 is made up of 15 amino acids. Germline V CDR1 and CDR2: SGHNT, YENEEA. Germline trimming cut 5 bases from V and 2 bases from J; bases unmatched to any gene: 5. The CDR3 loop is CASSIGTGEQETQYF. Written as DNA, the CDR3 is TGTGCCAGCAGCATAGGGACAGGGGAACAAGAGACCCAGTACTTC.

The chain uses TRBV5-1 and TRBJ2-7; TRBD1 aligns across 9 bases. The J segment lost 3 bases and the V segment lost 3 bases, leaving 4 bases of the junction unmatched. Germline CDR1 SGHRS, CDR2 YFSETQ. This CDR3 spans 14 amino acids. DNA of the CDR3: TGCGCCAGCAGCTGGGACAGGGAAGGCTACGAGCAGTACTTC. Translating gives CASSWDREGYEQYF.

The chain links TRBV15 to TRBJ1-3; a weak D match, TRBD1 (6 bases). CDR1 is LNHNV and CDR2 is YYDKDF in the germline V gene (reference sequence). This CDR3 has 16 residues. The ends were cut back, 0 bases at V and 0 bases at J, with 9 bases in the middle. The CDR3 DNA follows: TGTGCCACCAGCAGAGACAGGGGAAGCTCTGGAAACACCATATATTTT. It encodes CATSRDRGSSGNTIYF.

The DNA for the CDR3 is TGTGCCAGCAGACAAACAGGAGTAAACGAGCAGTACTTC. Its translation: CASRQTGVNEQYF. V gene TRBV13 combines with J gene TRBJ2-7; D might be TRBD1 (5 bases). The CDR3 extends over 13 amino acids. V was shortened by 6 bases and J by 5 bases, with 14 bases between the two germline ends. Germline V lookup: CDR1 PRHDT, CDR2 FYEKMQ (reference sequence).

The rearrangement joins TRBV2 to TRBJ2-1, with 14 bases lining up with TRBD2. The CDR3 runs to 15 residues. CDR1 is SNHLY, CDR2 FYNNEI, per germline. J lost 10 bases, V lost 7 bases, and 9 bases had no gene match. DNA of the CDR3: TGTGCCAGCACTTCGACTAGCGGGGGGGCTCGCGAGCAGTTCTTC. Its protein is CASTSTSGGAREQFF.

The CDR3 region has the DNA TGTGCCAGCAGTGCCGGACAGTACACTGAAGCTTTCTTT. It specifies CASSAGQYTEAFF. The chain combines TRBV6-1 with TRBJ1-1, with D possibly being TRBD1 (6 bases). Between the trimmed V and J ends, which lost 4 bases and 3 bases, there was a span of 9 bases. Germline assignment: CDR1 MNHNS and CDR2 SASEGT. The CDR3 has 13 amino acids.

The rearrangement uses TRBV14 and TRBJ1-3, with 8 bases fitting TRBD1. V lost 4 bases to trimming and J lost 7 bases; unmatched junction nucleotides: 3. This CDR3 contains 13 residues. CDR1 SGHDN and CDR2 FVKESK come from the germline V gene. CDR3 residues: CASSLTGGNTIYF. The CDR3 nucleotides are TGTGCCAGCAGCCTAACAGGGGGGAACACCATATATTTT.